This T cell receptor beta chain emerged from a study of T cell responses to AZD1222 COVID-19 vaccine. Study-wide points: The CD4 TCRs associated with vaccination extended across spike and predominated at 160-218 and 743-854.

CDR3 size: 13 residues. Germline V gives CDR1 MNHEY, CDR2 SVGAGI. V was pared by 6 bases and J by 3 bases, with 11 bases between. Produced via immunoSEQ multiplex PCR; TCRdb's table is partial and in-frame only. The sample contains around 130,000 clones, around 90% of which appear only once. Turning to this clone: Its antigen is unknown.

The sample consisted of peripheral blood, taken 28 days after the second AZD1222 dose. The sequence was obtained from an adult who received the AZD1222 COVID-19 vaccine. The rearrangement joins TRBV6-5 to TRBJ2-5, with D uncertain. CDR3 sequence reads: CASRPTVKETQYF. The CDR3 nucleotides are TGTGCCAGCAGACCAACAGTAAAAGAGACCCAGTACTTC.